The T cell receptor beta chain under discussion was sequenced for a study of blood T cell repertoires in COVID-19. Per the germline V gene, CDR1 is MGHRA and CDR2 is YSYEKL. The CDR3 runs to 13 residues. The ends were cut back, 4 bases at V and 3 bases at J, with 10 bases in the middle. Points on this clone: This sample also contains other DNA sequences that code for the same CDR3.

Profiling relied on immunoSEQ multiplex PCR, and the TCRdb table lists in-frame clones only, not all of them. The table shows approximately 210,000 clones, with 75% to 90% occurring only once. J is TRBJ2-7 and V is TRBV4-1, with D possibly matching TRBD2 (5 bases). Sample: peripheral blood. This TCR was recovered from a human donor in a cohort sampled during active COVID-19. CDR3 sequence (DNA): TGCGCCAGCAGCCCCCGGGAAGGCTACGAGCAGTACTTC. Protein sequence: CASSPREGYEQYF.